The rows below give T cell receptor beta chains drawn from one sample of a study of cytomegalovirus exposure and HLA in healthy donors. Assay used: immunoSEQ multiplex PCR; TCRdb lists only in-frame clones, some missing. The repertoire has approximately 140,000 clones, roughly 79% of them found once; the top ten carry 6.5% to 8%. The sequenced sample was PBMCs. The origin of the receptors is a woman aged 35 to 49 in good health and CMV-seropositive. CDR3s include the opening cysteine and the closing phenylalanine or tryptophan.

V gene: TRBV5-5
J gene: TRBJ2-5
CDR3 protein: CASSLTGGSSETQYF

V gene: TRBV27
J gene: TRBJ2-1
CDR3 protein: CASSPGLAGGGEQFF

V gene: TRBV19
J gene: TRBJ2-6
CDR3 protein: CASSRGSGANVLTF

V gene: TRBV7-9
J gene: TRBJ2-6
CDR3 protein: CASSSDRAPGANVLTF

V gene: TRBV2
J gene: TRBJ1-2
CDR3 protein: CASSLQNGYTF

V gene: TRBV7-9
J gene: TRBJ2-1
CDR3 protein: CASGTRLEQFF

V gene: TRBV2
J gene: TRBJ1-4
CDR3 protein: CASRAIPGHYNEKLFF

V gene: TRBV4-1
J gene: TRBJ2-1
CDR3 protein: CASSATHPSYNEQFF

V gene: TRBV18
J gene: TRBJ1-2
CDR3 protein: CASSPEAQGWGGYTF

V gene: TRBV27
J gene: TRBJ1-2
CDR3 protein: CASTSRGSSRGGYTF

V gene: TRBV7-2
J gene: TRBJ2-2
CDR3 protein: CASSPRTGGLFF

V gene: TRBV6-5
J gene: TRBJ2-7
CDR3 protein: CASSYPGTGSSEQYF

V gene: TRBV19
J gene: TRBJ2-2
CDR3 protein: CASSMGQGMIGELFF

V gene: TRBV15
J gene: TRBJ1-5
CDR3 protein: CATSRTGSQPQHF

V gene: TRBV28
J gene: TRBJ1-2
CDR3 protein: CASRLSPGNYGYTF

V gene: TRBV11-2
J gene: TRBJ2-7
CDR3 protein: CASSVSRQVNYEQYF

V gene: TRBV6-1
J gene: TRBJ1-5
CDR3 protein: CASSEVSTSNQPQHF

V gene: TRBV9
J gene: TRBJ2-1
CDR3 protein: CASSGLAGAGEQFF

V gene: TRBV10-1
J gene: TRBJ1-5
CDR3 protein: CASGTGVQPQHF

V gene: TRBV2
J gene: TRBJ2-5
CDR3 protein: CAGSEGGLADRETQYF

V gene: TRBV7-7
J gene: NA
CDR3 protein: CASSLNRGYEQYF

V gene: TRBV5-4
J gene: TRBJ1-3
CDR3 protein: CASSSGQGNTIYF

V gene: TRBV6-1
J gene: TRBJ1-1
CDR3 protein: CASRGRELTEAFF

V gene: TRBV4-1
J gene: TRBJ2-7
CDR3 protein: CASSQEGSGGYEQYF

V gene: TRBV2
J gene: TRBJ2-2
CDR3 protein: CASTPGTGGTGELFF

V gene: TRBV4-1
J gene: TRBJ1-1
CDR3 protein: CASSQSDRRNTEAFF

V gene: TRBV7-9
J gene: TRBJ2-7
CDR3 protein: CSSSPFAYEQYF

V gene: TRBV5-1
J gene: TRBJ1-2
CDR3 protein: CASSLRTAAGVSGYTF

V gene: TRBV5-5
J gene: TRBJ2-7
CDR3 protein: CASSHPVNRGSYEQYF

V gene: TRBV5-6
J gene: TRBJ1-4
CDR3 protein: CASSHRTSQANEKLFF

V gene: TRBV6-1
J gene: TRBJ1-2
CDR3 protein: CASSDHLTGVYGYTF

V gene: TRBV6-1
J gene: TRBJ1-5
CDR3 protein: CASSEASGGGQPQHF

V gene: TRBV2
J gene: TRBJ2-1
CDR3 protein: CASSSLAGGANEQFF

V gene: TRBV28
J gene: TRBJ1-2
CDR3 protein: CASTTTGNIYGYTF

V gene: TRBV11-2
J gene: TRBJ2-5
CDR3 protein: CASSLGWGSGEETQYF

V gene: TRBV5-6
J gene: TRBJ1-3
CDR3 protein: CASSSGFSSGNTIYF

V gene: TRBV19
J gene: TRBJ1-1
CDR3 protein: CASSIGSGGLNTEAFF

V gene: TRBV2
J gene: TRBJ2-5
CDR3 protein: CASSSGLAGRETQYF

V gene: TRBV2
J gene: TRBJ2-6
CDR3 protein: CASSDWTGGRGANVLTF

V gene: TRBV28
J gene: TRBJ2-3
CDR3 protein: CASRGVRDSDTQYF

V gene: TRBV2
J gene: TRBJ2-2
CDR3 protein: CASVSAGGPTTGELFF

V gene: TRBV28
J gene: TRBJ1-2
CDR3 protein: CASTSARANYGYTF

V gene: TRBV5-1
J gene: TRBJ1-4
CDR3 protein: CASSPKETAFNEKLFF

V gene: TRBV5-1
J gene: TRBJ2-7
CDR3 protein: CASSPRGSGGAGDEQYF

V gene: TRBV10-3
J gene: TRBJ2-2
CDR3 protein: CAISEQLAGGRGELFF

V gene: TRBV7-3
J gene: TRBJ1-6
CDR3 protein: CASSSQAPGTGGSPLHF

V gene: TRBV19
J gene: TRBJ2-7
CDR3 protein: CASRSQNSYEQYF

V gene: TRBV6-1
J gene: TRBJ1-6
CDR3 protein: CASRTSPGNSPLHF

V gene: TRBV9
J gene: TRBJ2-3
CDR3 protein: CASSPEVGGVTDTQYF

V gene: TRBV28
J gene: TRBJ1-2
CDR3 protein: CASSLGASGDYGYTF

V gene: TRBV10-2
J gene: TRBJ2-7
CDR3 protein: CASSESGGGGAYEQYF

V gene: TRBV5-4
J gene: TRBJ2-2
CDR3 protein: CASSHSGQGVTGELFF

V gene: TRBV29-1
J gene: TRBJ2-7
CDR3 protein: CSVGRLHGYEQYF

V gene: TRBV6-1
J gene: TRBJ2-7
CDR3 protein: CASKTGVAYEQYF

V gene: TRBV5-4
J gene: TRBJ1-2
CDR3 protein: CASSWDRGYGYTF

V gene: TRBV28
J gene: TRBJ1-4
CDR3 protein: CASSLFFTQGAVGKLFF

V gene: TRBV28
J gene: TRBJ2-7
CDR3 protein: CASSPGQGASYEQYF

V gene: TRBV7-3
J gene: TRBJ2-3
CDR3 protein: CASSLGNADLTDTQYF

V gene: TRBV21-1
J gene: TRBJ2-7
CDR3 protein: CASSSRDTAIIEQYF